This entry concerns a single T cell receptor (beta chain). This sample was taken from a study of blood T cells in healthy people across ages. Then a second PCR, running about 6 to 12 cycles, was carried out with a sample-barcoded 5' primer and a J-beta primer mix. TCRdb passed the 5' RACE reads through MiXCR, listing each CDR3 protein once. This table has about 590,000 distinct CDR3 sequences, under 30% appearing once. Ranging in age from about 6 to 100, the donors were healthy Caucasian individuals from Russia. Per sample, at least 6 micrograms of total RNA were extracted. Germline loops: CDR1 SEHNR, CDR2 FQNEAQ (reference sequence). V was clipped by 0 bases and J by 3 bases; unmatched bases: 14. This CDR3 has 20 residues.

The clonotype originates from a woman aged 80 or over in good health. The rearrangement links TRBV7-9 to TRBJ2-1; 10 nucleotides match TRBD1. Sample: blood. The CDR3 sequence: CASSLAFGTGVLEIYNEQFF. Here the CDR3 DNA reads TGTGCCAGCAGCTTAGCGTTCGGGACAGGGGTTTTGGAGATCTACAATGAGCAGTTCTTC.